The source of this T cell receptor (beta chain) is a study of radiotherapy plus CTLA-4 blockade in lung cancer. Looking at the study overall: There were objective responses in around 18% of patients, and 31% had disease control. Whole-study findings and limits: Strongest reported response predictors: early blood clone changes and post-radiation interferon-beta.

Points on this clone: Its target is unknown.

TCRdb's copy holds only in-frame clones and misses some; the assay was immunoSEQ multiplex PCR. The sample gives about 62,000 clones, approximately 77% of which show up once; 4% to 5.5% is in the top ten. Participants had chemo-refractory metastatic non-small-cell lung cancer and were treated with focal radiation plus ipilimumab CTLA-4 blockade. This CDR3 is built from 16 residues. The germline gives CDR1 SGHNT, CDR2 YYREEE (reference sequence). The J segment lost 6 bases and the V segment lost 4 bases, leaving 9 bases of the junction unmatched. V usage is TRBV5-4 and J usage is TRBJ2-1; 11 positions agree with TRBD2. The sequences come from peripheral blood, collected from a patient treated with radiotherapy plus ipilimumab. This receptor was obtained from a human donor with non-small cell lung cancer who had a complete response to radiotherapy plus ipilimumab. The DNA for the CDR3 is TGTGCCAGCAGCCCCGGGGGACTAGCGGACCTCAATGAGCAGTTCTTC. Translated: CASSPGGLADLNEQFF.